A single sample gave rise to the 13 T cell receptor beta chains below, sequenced in a study of blood T cell repertoires in COVID-19. Assay used: immunoSEQ multiplex PCR; TCRdb lists only in-frame clones, some missing. This repertoire shows 55,000 to 70,000 clones, 86% found once; its top ten account for approximately 3.7%. The material sequenced was peripheral blood. The receptor source for this set is a man aged 50 or older with acute or convalescent COVID-19.

V usage is TRBV5-5 and J usage is TRBJ2-4, with 9 bases lining up with TRBD1. The CDR3 covers 13 residues. Looked up from germline, CDR1 is SGHKS and CDR2 is YYEKEE (reference sequence). V was pared by 5 bases and J by 9 bases, with 6 bases of the junction left unmatched. This CDR3 is CASRWTGEAIQYF. CDR3 DNA: TGTGCCAGCAGATGGACAGGGGAGGCCATTCAGTACTTC.

This clone was seen more than once but under ten times. The chain carries TRBV10-3 and TRBJ1-2; 9 positions agree with TRBD1. Germline trimming cut 4 bases from V and 4 bases from J; bases unmatched to any gene: 4. The CDR3 is 14 residues long. Germline V lookup: CDR1 ENHRY, CDR2 SYGVKD. The CDR3 region has the DNA TGTGCCATCAGTGGTGGACAGGGGCCCTATGGCTACACCTTC. Residues: CAISGGQGPYGYTF.

The DNA for the CDR3 is TGTGCCAGCAGTGCACAGGGTATCGACGAGCAGTACTTC. It yields the protein CASSAQGIDEQYF. V usage is TRBV2 and J usage is TRBJ2-7; TRBD1 might be the D (6 bases). The CDR3 extends over 13 amino acids. Germline V gives CDR1 SNHLY, CDR2 FYNNEI. Trimming took off 4 bases at V and 5 bases at J, with 12 bases between the two ends.

The CDR3 DNA sequence: TGTGCCAGCAGTGATCCCGGACAGCCTTCCCAATCCTACGAGCAGTACTTC. This codes for CASSDPGQPSQSYEQYF. The rearrangement links TRBV2 to TRBJ2-7; D possibly corresponds to TRBD1 (6 bases). Per the germline V gene, CDR1 is SNHLY and CDR2 is FYNNEI. The CDR3 is made up of 17 amino acids. Trimming took off 3 bases at V and 1 base at J, with 19 bases between the two ends. The variable domain in full, with the rest retrieved from reference TRBV2 and TRBJ2-7, is EPEVTQTPSHQVTQMGQEVILRCVPISNHLYFYWYRQILGQKVEFLVSFYNNEISEKSEIFDDQFSVERPDGSNFTLKIRSTKLEDSAMYFCASSDPGQPSQSYEQYFGPGTRLTVT.

The rearrangement links TRBV6-5 to TRBJ2-7, with TRBD1 identical over 12 bases. CDR1 and CDR2 (germline): MNHEY, SVGAGI. The J segment lost 7 bases and the V segment lost 3 bases, leaving 10 bases of the junction unmatched. The CDR3 sequence is 16 residues long. CDR3 amino acids: CASSYFSGQGAREQYF. Written as DNA, the CDR3 is TGTGCCAGCAGTTATTTTTCGGGACAGGGGGCGCGTGAGCAGTACTTC.

This clone was seen a handful of times. The CDR3 is CASSLSTGNEKLFF. CDR3 in DNA: TGTGCCAGCAGTTTATCGACAGGGAATGAAAAACTGTTTTTT. This chain links TRBV27 with TRBJ1-4; TRBD1 matches at 7 bases. After removal of 0 bases from V and 5 bases from J, the junction contained 0 bases not matched to a gene. In germline, CDR1 is MNHEY, CDR2 SMNVEV (reference sequence). The CDR3 totals 14 residues.

This chain joins TRBV5-1 and TRBJ2-3; 11 bases are shared with TRBD2. Germline-derived CDR1 and CDR2 are SGHRS and YFSETQ. This CDR3 is 15 amino acids long. V shed 5 bases, J shed 2 bases, and the junction held 4 bases outside the gene matches. The CDR3 DNA sequence: TGCGCCAGCAGAGGGACTAGCGGCTACACAGATACGCAGTATTTT. As protein: CASRGTSGYTDTQYF.

This clone was seen once. The rearrangement uses TRBV24-1 and TRBJ2-1; 8 nucleotides match TRBD1. V gave up 4 bases and J gave up 9 bases; unmatched junction bases: 10. Germline V CDR1 and CDR2: KGHDR, SFDVKD. This CDR3 is 15 amino acids long. The CDR3 nucleotides are TGTGCCACCAGTGACTATGGACAGGGCGCGGGTGAGCAGTTCTTC. Translation: CATSDYGQGAGEQFF.

The V gene is TRBV27, the J gene TRBJ1-2; D is possibly TRBD1 (5 bases). The V gene lost 4 bases and the J gene lost 4 bases, with 16 bases spanning the gap. CDR1 and CDR2 from the germline V gene are MNHEY and SMNVEV (reference sequence). CDR3 size: 15 residues. The CDR3 reads CASSSTKGHGYGYTF. CDR3 sequence (DNA): TGTGCCAGCAGTTCAACGAAGGGGCACGGCTATGGCTACACCTTC.

The CDR3 loop reads CASSQGTGGSTSSYNEQFF. The CDR3 coding sequence is TGCGCCAGCAGCCAAGGGACAGGGGGCTCTACAAGCTCCTACAATGAGCAGTTCTTC. J is TRBJ2-1 and V is TRBV4-1, with 11 bases fitting TRBD1. The CDR3 is made up of 19 amino acids. Trimming took 1 base from V and 0 from J; bases not matched to a gene: 8. Germline V gives CDR1 MGHRA, CDR2 YSYEKL.

The rearrangement joins TRBV28 to TRBJ1-6; no firm D call. V lost 5 bases to trimming and J lost 7 bases, with 9 bases between them. The CDR3 extends over 13 amino acids. Germline lookup yields CDR1 MDHEN and CDR2 SYDVKM. DNA of the CDR3: TGTGCCAGCAGTGCGCCGGGGAATTCACCCCTCCACTTT. Translation gives CASSAPGNSPLHF.

Note on this clone: One end of the junction is discordant with germline, which a read error may explain. The chain links TRBV4-1 to TRBJ1-5; D possibly corresponds to TRBD1 (5 bases). Per germline, CDR1 MGHRA and CDR2 YSYEKL. The CDR3 has 16 residues. For the CDR3, the DNA is TGCGCCAGCAGCGAAGACCCAGGGTATAGCAATCAGCCCCAGCATTTT. As protein: CASSEDPGYSNQPQHF.

This rearrangement joins TRBV3-1 (or the pseudogene TRBV3-2) to TRBJ2-4; 7 nucleotides align to TRBD1. Germline-derived CDR1 and CDR2 are LGHDT and YNNKEL (reference sequence). The CDR3 sequence is 16 residues long. The ends lost 3 bases at V and 2 bases at J; junction bases unmatched: 7. The CDR3 reads CASSHDPGGTKNIQYF. The CDR3, as DNA: TGTGCCAGCAGCCACGACCCAGGGGGAACCAAAAACATTCAGTACTTC.